This passage covers 15 T cell receptor beta chains from one sample sequenced in a study of Ad26.COV2.S vaccination and SARS-CoV-2 variants. Here immunoSEQ multiplex PCR was the method, and the copy in TCRdb shows in-frame clones only, minus some. This table has some 290,000 clones, around four fifths appearing once. Treatment defined: 15 to 20 received Ad26.COV2.S at low or high dose, single or two shots; five or six received placebo; per-sample allocation not given. Day 63 after the first vaccine or placebo injection was the time point for sampling. Material: peripheral blood, obtained in a trial of Ad26.COV2.S vaccine versus placebo. The receptor set was obtained from a person between 18 and 65 years old who received the Ad26.COV2.S COVID-19 vaccine or a placebo.

J is TRBJ1-1 and V is TRBV6-6, with D perhaps TRBD1 (6 bases). Trimming took off 5 bases at V and 4 bases at J, with 17 bases between the two ends. The germline V gene has CDR1 MNHNY and CDR2 SVGAGI (reference sequence). This CDR3 region has 15 residues. CDR3 DNA sequence: TGTGCCAGCAGTAAACCTTACAGGGAGGTCACTGAAGCTTTCTTT. Amino acids: CASSKPYREVTEAFF.

This clone has only one observation. The chain couples TRBV5-1 to TRBJ1-4, with D maybe TRBD1 (5 bases). This CDR3 has 16 amino acids. Trimming removed 6 bases from V and 4 bases from J, with 19 bases in between. Germline V lookup: CDR1 SGHRS, CDR2 YFSETQ. CDR3: CASTLAGGRSNEKLFF. For the CDR3, the DNA is TGCGCCAGCACCCTCGCCGGGGGACGGAGTAATGAAAAACTGTTTTTT.

The V call is TRBV5-4, the J call TRBJ2-2, with D perhaps assigned TRBD1 or TRBD2 (5 bases each). The germline V gene has CDR1 SGHNT and CDR2 YYREEE (reference sequence). V lost 3 bases to trimming and J lost 4 bases, with 16 bases between them. This CDR3 comprises 16 residues. The CDR3 nucleotides read TGTGCCAGCAGCTGGCAGGTGGGGACCGGCACCGGGGAGCTGTTTTTT. This codes for CASSWQVGTGTGELFF.

The chain carries TRBV7-9 and TRBJ2-1, with D possibly being TRBD2 (7 bases). This CDR3 contains 17 residues. Per germline, CDR1 SEHNR and CDR2 FQNEAQ (reference sequence). Trimming took off 5 bases at V and 7 bases at J, with 24 bases between the two ends. The DNA for the CDR3 is TGTGCCAGCAGCCTCAGGGGATCGGGGGGCGAGGGGAATGAGCAGTTCTTC. Translated, it gives CASSLRGSGGEGNEQFF.

This clone has a handful of counts. The V and J genes are TRBV2 and TRBJ2-2; no definite D call. The CDR3 runs 14 residues. Trimming removed 6 bases at V and 2 bases at J, with 10 bases between. Germline lookup yields CDR1 SNHLY and CDR2 FYNNEI. Written as DNA, the CDR3 is TGTGCCAGCAGGGCCGAAACTAACACCGGGGAGCTGTTTTTT. Its translation is CASRAETNTGELFF. Supplemented by reference TRBV2 and TRBJ2-2, the full variable domain reads EPEVTQTPSHQVTQMGQEVILRCVPISNHLYFYWYRQILGQKVEFLVSFYNNEISEKSEIFDDQFSVERPDGSNFTLKIRSTKLEDSAMYFCASRAETNTGELFFGEGSRLTVL.

V is TRBV29-1 and J is TRBJ2-1; D not resolved. The V end lost 3 bases, the J end lost 6 bases, and 3 bases lay between the germline ends. Germline V lookup: CDR1 SQVTM, CDR2 ANQGSEA. The CDR3 covers 10 residues. The CDR3 region is CSVDRNEQFF. In DNA form, the CDR3 reads TGCAGCGTTGATCGCAATGAGCAGTTCTTC.

The chain employs TRBV3-1 (or the pseudogene TRBV3-2) and TRBJ1-4; D possibly corresponds to TRBD1 (6 bases). The germline V gene encodes CDR1 LGHDT and CDR2 YNNKEL (reference sequence). The V end lost 3 bases, the J end lost 6 bases, and 17 bases lay between the germline ends. The CDR3 is made up of 16 amino acids. The CDR3: CASSHYRGTRYEKLFF. In DNA, the CDR3 is TGTGCCAGCAGCCATTATCGCGGGACACGTTATGAAAAACTGTTTTTT.

The chain recombines TRBV4-2 with TRBJ1-1, with 11 bases matching TRBD1. The CDR3 is 14 amino acids. Unmatched junction bases numbered 5, after V lost 3 bases and J lost 8 bases. Germline V gives CDR1 LGHNA, CDR2 YNFKEQ. The CDR3 is CASSQDRGPGEAFF. In DNA, the CDR3 is TGTGCCAGCAGCCAGGACAGGGGGCCGGGGGAAGCTTTCTTT.

The gene calls are TRBV14 and TRBJ1-1, with TRBD1 matching over 8 bases. After removal of 5 bases from V and 3 bases from J, the junction contained 5 bases not matched to a gene. The CDR3 spans 14 residues. Germline V gene sequence: CDR1 SGHDN, CDR2 FVKESK. CDR3 bases: TGTGCCAGCAGCTCTCTGACAGGGGACACTGAAGCTTTCTTT. Translating gives CASSSLTGDTEAFF.

This chain joins TRBV5-1 and TRBJ1-6; perhaps TRBD1 as D (5 bases). V lost 4 bases and J lost 8, with 13 bases in between. Germline V CDR1 and CDR2: SGHRS, YFSETQ. The CDR3 totals 14 residues. The CDR3 sequence: CASSQGEGYSPLHF. The CDR3 DNA reads as TGCGCCAGCAGCCAGGGAGAGGGGTATTCACCCCTCCACTTT.

The chain is built from TRBV4-1 and TRBJ2-2; 8 bases map to TRBD1. Germline values: CDR1 MGHRA, CDR2 YSYEKL. Losses at the gene ends were 3 bases for V and 6 bases for J; bases not matched to a gene: 6. The CDR3 length is 15 residues. This chain's CDR3 is CASSHYPQGAGELFF. The CDR3 region has the DNA TGCGCCAGCAGCCATTACCCACAGGGGGCCGGGGAGCTGTTTTTT.

The chain has TRBV2 and TRBJ1-4, with D possibly being TRBD1 (5 bases). V lost 6 bases to trimming and J lost 4 bases, with 9 bases between them. Germline lookup yields CDR1 SNHLY and CDR2 FYNNEI. The CDR3 length is 13 residues. CDR3 nucleotide sequence: TGTGCCAGCAGAAGGGGATTTAATGAAAAACTGTTTTTT. Its protein is CASRRGFNEKLFF.

The rearrangement joins TRBV28 to TRBJ2-7, with a tentative D call TRBD2 (7 bases). The CDR3 contains 16 residues. CDR1 and CDR2 from the germline V gene are MDHEN and SYDVKM. The V gene lost 6 bases and the J gene lost 1 base, with 19 bases spanning the gap. The CDR3 spells CASSPGQSGGSYEQYF. DNA of the CDR3: TGTGCCAGCAGCCCGGGACAATCGGGGGGATCCTACGAGCAGTACTTC. Full variable domain (remainder filled in from reference TRBV28 and TRBJ2-7): DVKVTQSSRYLVKRTGEKVFLECVQDMDHENMFWYRQDPGLGLRLIYFSYDVKMKEKGDIPEGYSVSREKKERFSLILESASTNQTSMYLCASSPGQSGGSYEQYFGPGTRLTVT.

V gene TRBV6-1 combines with J gene TRBJ1-2; tentative D call: TRBD1 (5 bases). Germline V lookup: CDR1 MNHNS, CDR2 SASEGT. This CDR3 contains 14 residues. Trimming stripped 2 bases from V and 5 bases from J, with 12 bases between. CDR3 nucleotides: TGTGCCAGCAGTGAACTGGGCGGGACTTATGGCTACACCTTC. The encoded protein is CASSELGGTYGYTF.

This clone occurred a few times. This chain links TRBV28 with TRBJ2-7; D uncertain. Trimming removed 2 bases at V and 3 bases at J, with 14 bases between. CDR3 size: 15 residues. Germline CDR1 is MDHEN and CDR2 is SYDVKM. The CDR3 protein is CASSLRRSGYYEQYF. The CDR3 nucleotides are TGTGCCAGCAGTTTAAGGCGTTCCGGGTACTACGAGCAGTACTTC.